The 26 T cell receptor beta chains given below trace back to one sample, sequenced in a study of blood T cell repertoires in COVID-19. Clones were read by immunoSEQ multiplex PCR, and TCRdb kept only the in-frame ones, dropping some. In the table there are around 130,000 clones, approximately 84% of which are singletons. Material: peripheral blood. These TCRs come from a woman aged 55-70 years with acute or convalescent COVID-19.

The genes are TRBV20-1 and TRBJ1-4; D not certain. Trimming took off 5 bases at V and 6 bases at J, with 7 bases between the two ends. Germline values: CDR1 DFQATT, CDR2 SNEGSKA (reference sequence). The CDR3 totals 11 residues. The CDR3 loop reads CSAFNYEKLFF. The CDR3 DNA is TGCAGTGCTTTTAACTATGAAAAACTGTTTTTT.

The chain combines TRBV10-1 with TRBJ2-3; D is ambiguous. Looked up from germline, CDR1 is WNHNN and CDR2 is SYGVQD (reference sequence). Between the trimmed V and J ends, which lost 2 bases and 3 bases, there was a span of 6 bases. This CDR3 is built from 13 residues. The CDR3 is CASSEEVTDTQYF. The CDR3 bases are TGCGCCAGCAGTGAGGAGGTTACAGATACGCAGTATTTT.

The J gene is TRBJ1-2, the V gene TRBV4-1; TRBD1 agrees at 10 bases. V trimming: 3 bases; J trimming: 5 bases; junction bases outside the gene matches: 21. The CDR3 loop spans 20 amino acids. CDR1 and CDR2 from the germline V gene are MGHRA and YSYEKL. The CDR3 DNA follows: TGCGCCAGCAGCCACGGCCCAAGCCGGGACAGGGGCTTAGGTCCGTATGGCTACACCTTC. Amino acid sequence: CASSHGPSRDRGLGPYGYTF.

This chain connects TRBV12-3 or TRBV12-4 to TRBJ1-5; a possible D gene is TRBD1 (6 bases). V gave up 4 bases and J gave up 7 bases, with 11 bases separating them. CDR3 size: 13 residues. The CDR3 here is CASSSGARQPQHF. CDR3 DNA: TGTGCCAGCAGTTCAGGGGCGCGGCAGCCCCAGCATTTT.

The J gene is TRBJ2-1, the V gene TRBV4-2; 7 nucleotides match TRBD2. Germline V CDR1 and CDR2: LGHNA, YNFKEQ. CDR3 size: 15 residues. Losses at the gene ends were 0 bases for V and 7 bases for J; bases not matched to a gene: 6. CDR3 in DNA: TGTGCCAGCAGCCAAGACCTATGGGGAGGGAATGAGCAGTTCTTC. This sequence encodes CASSQDLWGGNEQFF.

V is TRBV13 and J is TRBJ1-6; 10 positions agree with TRBD1. The CDR3 has 15 residues. With V trimmed by 10 bases and J by 7 bases, 10 bases remained unmatched. Germline V gene sequence: CDR1 PRHDT, CDR2 FYEKMQ (reference sequence). The CDR3 DNA is TGTGCCACCTCTAAGCGACAGGGGGCCAATTCACCCCTCCACTTT. This encodes CATSKRQGANSPLHF.

There are a few counts of this clone. The chain joins TRBV5-5 to TRBJ1-1, with 7 bases aligning to TRBD1. J gave up 1 base and V 3 bases, and 15 bases lay outside the gene matches. The germline gives CDR1 SGHKS, CDR2 YYEKEE (reference sequence). This CDR3 spans 18 amino acids. The CDR3 reads CASSWTFNRGASNTEAFF. In nucleotides, the CDR3 is TGTGCCAGCAGCTGGACCTTCAACAGGGGAGCATCGAACACTGAAGCTTTCTTT.

The chain joins TRBV5-1 to TRBJ1-1; D is ambiguous. From germline, CDR1 is SGHRS and CDR2 YFSETQ. Trimming took off 0 bases at V and 0 bases at J, with 6 bases between the two ends. The CDR3 spans 14 residues. CDR3 bases: TGCGCCAGCAGCTTGGAACTCATGAACACTGAAGCTTTCTTT. As protein: CASSLELMNTEAFF.

This chain uses TRBV5-1 with TRBJ1-2, with D possibly matching TRBD1 (6 bases). Germline V gene data show CDR1 as SGHRS and CDR2 as YFSETQ. The V gene lost 6 bases and the J gene lost 2 bases, with 14 bases spanning the gap. This CDR3 is built from 14 residues. This CDR3 is CASNPQGQNYGYTF. CDR3 nucleotide sequence: TGCGCCAGCAACCCACAGGGACAAAACTATGGCTACACCTTC. The full variable domain, completed using reference TRBV5-1 and TRBJ1-2, is KAGVTQTPRYLIKTRGQQVTLSCSPISGHRSVSWYQQTPGQGLQFLFEYFSETQRNKGNFPGRFSGRQFSNSRSEMNVSTLELGDSALYLCASNPQGQNYGYTFGSGTRLTVV.

The chain employs TRBV19 and TRBJ1-5, with 7 positions matching TRBD1. The junction had 7 bases not matched to a gene; V was cut back by 9 bases and J by 5 bases. Germline values: CDR1 LNHDA, CDR2 SQIVND (reference sequence). This CDR3 contains 13 residues. This chain's CDR3 is CASSDRSHQPQHF. The CDR3 region has the DNA TGTGCCAGCTCGGACAGGTCCCATCAGCCCCAGCATTTT.

The V call is TRBV5-8, the J call TRBJ1-5, with a possible D match to TRBD1 (6 bases). The germline V gene encodes CDR1 SGHTS and CDR2 YDEGEE. The V gene lost 0 bases and the J gene lost 2 bases, with 12 bases spanning the gap. This CDR3 contains 16 residues. The CDR3 sequence: CASSLVGGGRNQPQHF. The CDR3 coding sequence is TGTGCCAGCAGCTTGGTCGGGGGGGGCCGCAATCAGCCCCAGCATTTT.

This chain joins TRBV11-2 and TRBJ2-7; unclear D gene. Looked up from germline, CDR1 is SGHAT and CDR2 is FQNNGV. Trimming stripped 1 base from V and 2 bases from J, with 9 bases between. This CDR3 is built from 14 residues. The CDR3 sequence is CASSLGIQAYEQYF. In DNA, the CDR3 is TGTGCCAGCAGCTTAGGTATACAAGCCTACGAGCAGTACTTC.

The chain uses TRBV5-5 and TRBJ1-6; 10 bases are a match to TRBD1. This CDR3 is built from 16 residues. The germline V gene encodes CDR1 SGHKS and CDR2 YYEKEE (reference sequence). V shed 2 bases, J shed 9 bases, and the junction held 8 bases outside the gene matches. This CDR3 reads CASSFGTGARGSPLHF. In nucleotides, the CDR3 is TGTGCCAGCAGCTTTGGGACAGGGGCACGGGGTTCACCCCTCCACTTT.

V usage is TRBV7-9 and J usage is TRBJ2-7; D is perhaps TRBD2 (6 bases). The CDR3 has 14 residues. Germline V CDR1 and CDR2: SEHNR, FQNEAQ (reference sequence). Trimming removed 0 bases from V and 3 bases from J, with 9 bases in between. The CDR3 sequence: CASSLASGVYEQYF. The CDR3 DNA reads as TGTGCCAGCAGCTTAGCTTCGGGGGTCTACGAGCAGTACTTC. Full variable domain (missing parts from reference TRBV7-9 and TRBJ2-7): DTGVSQNPRHKITKRGQNVTFRCDPISEHNRLYWYRQTLGQGPEFLTYFQNEAQLEKSRLLSDRFSAERPKGSFSTLEIQRTEQGDSAMYLCASSLASGVYEQYFGPGTRLTVT.

V and J are TRBV19 and TRBJ2-5; D is uncertain. The germline V gene encodes CDR1 LNHDA and CDR2 SQIVND (reference sequence). Deletions cut 7 bases from V and 6 bases from J, with 21 bases between. This CDR3 has 15 residues. The CDR3, as DNA: TGTGCCAGTACCCCCGTGCCGGGTAACGTACAGACCCAGTACTTC. This codes for CASTPVPGNVQTQYF.

V gene TRBV10-2 combines with J gene TRBJ2-1, with 7 bases identical to TRBD2. The CDR3 is 15 amino acids. Losses at the gene ends were 7 bases for V and 4 bases for J; bases not matched to a gene: 10. CDR1 is WSHSY and CDR2 is SAAADI in the germline V gene. The CDR3 is CASTNPGGWYNEQFF. In nucleotides, the CDR3 is TGCGCCAGCACAAATCCCGGGGGGTGGTACAATGAGCAGTTCTTC.

The CDR3 here is CATTEGLISEAFF. The CDR3 DNA follows: TGTGCCACCACGGAGGGGCTGATATCTGAAGCTTTCTTT. V usage is TRBV6-6 and J usage is TRBJ1-1; perhaps TRBD1 as D (5 bases). From germline, CDR1 is MNHNY and CDR2 SVGAGI (reference sequence). The length of the CDR3 is 13 residues. Trimming took off 10 bases at V and 6 bases at J, with 18 bases between the two ends.

Relative to its sample, this clone is large. This sequence joins TRBV7-8 and TRBJ2-5, with 8 positions matching TRBD2. V lost 2 bases, J lost 4 bases, and 3 bases stayed unmatched. There are 14 residues in the CDR3. The germline gives CDR1 SGHVS, CDR2 FQNEAQ. The CDR3 spells CASSLIAGRETQYF. The CDR3 DNA reads TGTGCCAGCAGCTTAATAGCGGGGAGAGAGACCCAGTACTTC.

The gene calls are TRBV19 and TRBJ1-5, with 7 bases aligning to TRBD1. The CDR3 spans 13 residues. V was pared by 3 bases and J by 6 bases, with 2 bases of the junction left unmatched. Germline loops: CDR1 LNHDA, CDR2 SQIVND (reference sequence). CDR3 amino acids: CASSIQGVQPQHF. CDR3 sequence (DNA): TGTGCCAGTAGTATTCAGGGGGTTCAGCCCCAGCATTTT.

The J gene is TRBJ1-1, the V gene TRBV24-1, with unresolved D. The V gene's germline CDR1 is KGHDR and CDR2 SFDVKD. The CDR3 runs to 13 residues. Trimming took 3 bases from V and 10 from J, leaving 14 bases between them. The CDR3 coding sequence is TGTGCCACCAGTGATGGTTCTCCCGGGGTAGCTTTCTTT. Translating gives CATSDGSPGVAFF.

This clone was found once. The rearrangement uses TRBV3-1 (or the pseudogene TRBV3-2) and TRBJ1-2, with a possible D match to TRBD1 (5 bases). Looked up from germline, CDR1 is LGHDT and CDR2 is YNNKEL (reference sequence). CDR3 length: 14 residues. Trimming stripped 0 bases from V and 4 bases from J, with 9 bases between. CDR3 protein: CASSQEGGSYGYTF. CDR3 DNA: TGTGCCAGCAGCCAAGAGGGGGGGAGCTATGGCTACACCTTC.

The chain is built from TRBV5-6 and TRBJ1-1; a weak D match, TRBD1 (6 bases). The V and J ends lost 1 base and 1 base respectively, with 14 bases between them. CDR1 and CDR2 from the germline V gene are SGHDT and YYEEEE. CDR3 length: 16 residues. The CDR3 bases are TGTGCCAGCAGCTTGCGAGGGACATCCGCGAACACTGAAGCTTTCTTT. It encodes CASSLRGTSANTEAFF.

V usage is TRBV2 and J usage is TRBJ1-2, with D possibly matching TRBD1 (5 bases). Germline CDR1 reads SNHLY; CDR2 reads FYNNEI. This CDR3 spans 13 amino acids. Between the trimmed V and J ends, which lost 3 bases and 0 bases, there was a span of 5 bases. CDR3 sequence: CASSDRANYGYTF. The CDR3 coding sequence is TGTGCCAGCAGTGACAGGGCTAACTATGGCTACACCTTC. The complete variable domain, with remaining parts taken from reference TRBV2 and TRBJ1-2, reads EPEVTQTPSHQVTQMGQEVILRCVPISNHLYFYWYRQILGQKVEFLVSFYNNEISEKSEIFDDQFSVERPDGSNFTLKIRSTKLEDSAMYFCASSDRANYGYTFGSGTRLTVV.

The V and J genes are TRBV7-9 and TRBJ2-5; D is unclear. Trimming stripped 3 bases from V and 3 bases from J, with 8 bases between. This CDR3 has 13 residues. Germline V gene sequence: CDR1 SEHNR, CDR2 FQNEAQ (reference sequence). Here the CDR3 DNA reads TGTGCCAGCAGCTTTTCCCCCGAAGAGACCCAGTACTTC. Translated, it gives CASSFSPEETQYF. Supplemented by reference TRBV7-9 and TRBJ2-5, the full variable domain reads DTGVSQNPRHKITKRGQNVTFRCDPISEHNRLYWYRQTLGQGPEFLTYFQNEAQLEKSRLLSDRFSAERPKGSFSTLEIQRTEQGDSAMYLCASSFSPEETQYFGPGTRLLVL.

The chain employs TRBV4-2 and TRBJ2-4; 10 nucleotides agree with TRBD2. Losses at the gene ends were 2 bases for V and 7 bases for J; bases not matched to a gene: 2. The CDR3 has 14 amino acids. Looked up from germline, CDR1 is LGHNA and CDR2 is YNFKEQ. The CDR3 nucleotides are TGTGCCAGCAGCCAAACTAGCGGGGCGAACATTCAGTACTTC. Its translation is CASSQTSGANIQYF.

This chain connects TRBV7-3 to TRBJ2-3, with 8 bases identical to TRBD2. Germline CDR1 reads SGHTA; CDR2 reads FQGTGA. The V segment lost 5 bases and the J segment 10 bases; nucleotides outside the gene matches: 8. The CDR3 is 13 residues long. CDR3 nucleotide sequence: TGTGCCAGCAGCGCGGGGGGACGGCCCGCGCAGTATTTT. It codes for CASSAGGRPAQYF. Full variable domain (missing parts from reference TRBV7-3 and TRBJ2-3): GAGVSQTPSNKVTEKGKYVELRCDPISGHTALYWYRQSLGQGPEFLIYFQGTGAADDSGLPNDRFFAVRPEGSVSTLKIQRTERGDSAVYLCASSAGGRPAQYFGPGTRLTVL.